This record concerns one TCR beta chain sequence. Its antigen remains unknown. The germline V gene has CDR1 KGHSH and CDR2 LQKENI. The V and J ends lost 8 bases and 2 bases, in that order; junction bases with no gene match: 8. This CDR3 is 14 amino acids long. PCR involved 60 Vbeta and 13 Jbeta primers. Some clones are missing from TCRdb's copy, which holds only in-frame ones; the method was immunoSEQ multiplex PCR. This sample has approximately 73,000 clones, with around three quarters found just once. The data derive from a study of cytomegalovirus exposure and HLA in healthy donors. Overall study findings and caveats: Apart from CMV serostatus, no immune exposure information was available.

The TCR sequence derives from a middle-aged woman in good health and CMV-seropositive. The chain has TRBV18 and TRBJ1-2; 7 bases line up with TRBD1. The sequenced sample was PBMCs. CDR3 residues: CASTGQATNYGYTF. The CDR3 DNA follows: TGTGCCAGCACCGGACAGGCCACGAACTATGGCTACACCTTC.